The T cell receptor beta chain described here comes from a study of CD8+ T cells in alopecia areata. Across the study: Patients given treatment had severity scored by the percentage of scalp area affected. Study-level results: Uncertainty remains about how baseline CD8+ expansion links to response, with one nonresponder. The study found TCR sharing across patients less clear than in mice, possibly for HLA reasons. In scalp, tofacitinib significantly decreased clonality and expanded CD8+ clones among the top 100.

Treatment denoted: oral pan-JAK inhibitor, 5-10 mg twice daily. This CDR3 is built from 15 residues. V lost 3 bases and J 0 bases, leaving 10 bases between the germline ends. Germline lookup yields CDR1 SGHNT and CDR2 YYREEE (reference sequence). In regard to this clone: The target antigen is unknown.

Extracted RNA was reverse transcribed, and the resulting cDNA served as sequencing template. Repertoires were generated with immunoSEQ multiplex PCR, while TCRdb's copy carries only in-frame clones and drops some. The table lists around 190,000 clones, roughly three fifths of them singletons. Sequenced material: CD4+ T cells sorted from blood, taken around week 49, from a patient treated with tofacitinib. This chain joins TRBV5-4 and TRBJ2-1, with D tentatively TRBD2 (5 bases). The sequence was collected from a human donor with alopecia areata. The CDR3 nucleotides read TGTGCCAGCAGCTATGCGGGTAGCTCCTACAATGAGCAGTTCTTC. It encodes CASSYAGSSYNEQFF.